This record looks at one TCR beta chain sequence and its context. Its target is unknown. This sample was included in a study of graft-versus-host responses after intestinal transplantation. About the study: Multivisceral, liver-intestinal, or isolated intestinal transplants were received by the recipients.

This CDR3 spans 16 amino acids. General study findings and limits: Allografts carried high graft-versus-host to host-versus-graft clonal ratios in patients having graft-donor T cell macrochimerism. The highest levels of circulating GvH clones went along with early declines in HvG clones after transplant. Detection of GvH clones occurred in recipient marrow, and some had their first appearance in ileum or blood.

The table came from immunoSEQ multiplex PCR; TCRdb's copy has only in-frame clones and leaves some out. Among 90,000 to 120,000 clones listed, roughly 87% were seen once. The starting material was unstimulated CD4+ T cells sorted from spleen or lymph node cells, obtained before transplant. The source of this sequence is a human donor who was the organ donor for an intestinal transplant. This rearrangement joins TRBV21-1 to TRBJ2-7; the table's D call, TRBD1, was not checked against the DNA. TRBV21-1 is a pseudogene locus. The CDR3 reads CASSPRSDRGDGEQYF. CDR3 DNA: TGTGCCAGCAGCCCCAGAAGTGACAGGGGAGATGGCGAGCAGTACTTC.